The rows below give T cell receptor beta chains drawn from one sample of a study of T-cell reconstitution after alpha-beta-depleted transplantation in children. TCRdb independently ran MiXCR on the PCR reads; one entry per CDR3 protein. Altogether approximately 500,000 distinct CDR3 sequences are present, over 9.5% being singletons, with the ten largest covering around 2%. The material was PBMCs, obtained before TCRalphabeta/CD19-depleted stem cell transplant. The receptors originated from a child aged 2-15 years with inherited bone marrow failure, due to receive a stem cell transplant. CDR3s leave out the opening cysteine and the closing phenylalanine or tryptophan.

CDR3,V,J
SARGRANSPLH,TRBV20-1,TRBJ1-6
ASSFVSGYNEQF,TRBV5-6,TRBJ2-1
ASSQGTVSSYNEQF,TRBV4-3,TRBJ2-1
ASSQTWGEANYGYT,TRBV4-2,TRBJ1-2
ASGLTDTQY,TRBV28,TRBJ2-3
SVSSADTQY,TRBV29-1,TRBJ2-3
ASSNTAFGEKLF,TRBV28,TRBJ1-4
ASTLRGMRELF,TRBV19,TRBJ2-2
ASSQAPGKQETQY,TRBV4-3,TRBJ2-5
ASSLEGGASTEAF,TRBV7-9,TRBJ1-1
ASSLARGLDNEQF,TRBV28,TRBJ2-1
ASSSPTGGSASFEQY,TRBV27,TRBJ2-7
AWSEDSEQF,TRBV30,TRBJ2-1
SARDRAGGHNEQF,TRBV20-1,TRBJ2-1
ASSPLGGVGGNTIY,TRBV4-1,TRBJ1-3
ASLNGRGRAF,TRBV6-5,TRBJ1-1
ASSPGPRGGNEQF,TRBV5-6,TRBJ2-1
ASSLESLGSGNTIY,TRBV7-2,TRBJ1-3
ASSLPVLSGANVLT,TRBV5-1,TRBJ2-6
ASRSPRLAGVIDTQY,TRBV10-2,TRBJ2-3
ASSLASLNTDTQY,TRBV7-2,TRBJ2-3
AISRMGWGRGSSYNEQF,TRBV28,TRBJ2-1
ARSRGPNEKLF,TRBV2,TRBJ1-4
ASSPSSPRGRGYSNQPQH,TRBV28,TRBJ1-5
ASSPTGGHYGYT,TRBV27,TRBJ1-2
ASSLRDRGRVY,TRBV27,TRBJ2-7
ASRIAGAGEQF,TRBV12-3/TRBV12-4,TRBJ2-1
ASSYLTAGNTIY,TRBV6-5,TRBJ1-3
ASSLAGTQQETQY,TRBV7-6,TRBJ2-5
ASIQAGNTEAF,TRBV6-5,TRBJ1-1
ASSSRTLTRRGEQF,TRBV7-2,TRBJ2-1
ASSYPNYRGTDTQY,TRBV6-5,TRBJ2-3
SVVGQGRNTEAF,TRBV29-1,TRBJ1-1
ASSYPGIEGYT,TRBV6-6,TRBJ1-2
ASSWPLRPGTGELF,TRBV5-1,TRBJ2-2
SARKAVRVETQY,TRBV20-1,TRBJ2-5
AISESSLKAQETQY,TRBV10-3,TRBJ2-5
ASRVTNEQF,TRBV10-2,TRBJ2-1
ASSYPSQGVGDTQY,TRBV12-3/TRBV12-4,TRBJ2-3
ASSLIGASYGYT,TRBV12-3/TRBV12-4,TRBJ1-2
ASSLEIPAGDRKNIQY,TRBV5-1,TRBJ2-4
ASSEAGIDQPQH,TRBV6-1,TRBJ1-5
ASSLQGPSYSNQPQH,TRBV27,TRBJ1-5
ASSQLGLPSYNEQF,TRBV4-3,TRBJ2-1
SASYTPASTDTQY,TRBV20-1,TRBJ2-3
SASSRTEAF,TRBV20-1,TRBJ1-1
ASSLMGFGTGELF,TRBV7-2,TRBJ2-2
SARTPSGNTIY,TRBV20-1,TRBJ1-3
ASSLPVGTSPDTQY,TRBV6-2/TRBV6-3,TRBJ2-3
SAFGQDNEKLF,TRBV20-1,TRBJ1-4
ASSAGRTHLDEQF,TRBV9,TRBJ2-1
ASSFGIAGMGETQY,TRBV12-3/TRBV12-4,TRBJ2-5